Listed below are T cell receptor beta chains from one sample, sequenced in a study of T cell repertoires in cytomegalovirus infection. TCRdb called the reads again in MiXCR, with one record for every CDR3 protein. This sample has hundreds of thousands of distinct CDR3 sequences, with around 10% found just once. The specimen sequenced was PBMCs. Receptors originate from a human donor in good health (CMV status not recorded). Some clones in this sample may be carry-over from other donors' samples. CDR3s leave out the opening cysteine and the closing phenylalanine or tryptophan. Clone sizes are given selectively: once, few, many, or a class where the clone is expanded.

CDR3: ASISPLGGEQY
J: TRBJ2-7
size: .
V: TRBV2

CDR3: ASSLGRGGAIDEQF
J: TRBJ2-1
size: few
V: TRBV7-9

CDR3: ASSQDFGGFIYEQH
J: TRBJ2-7
size: .
V: TRBV14

CDR3: AKAQGSQETQY
J: TRBJ2-5
size: many
V: TRBV7-2

CDR3: AISGQGAAGELF
J: TRBJ2-2
size: many
V: TRBV10-3

CDR3: ASSSGGAGAPDTQY
J: TRBJ2-3
size: many
V: TRBV7-9

CDR3: ATSDPRRGSYNEQF
J: TRBJ2-1
size: many
V: TRBV24-1

CDR3: ASSLRSKDSNSYNEQF
J: TRBJ2-1
size: few
V: TRBV11-2

CDR3: ASSLVAGNGNQPQH
J: TRBJ1-5
size: many
V: TRBV7-2

CDR3: SVERGGVHGYT
J: TRBJ1-2
size: .
V: TRBV29-1

CDR3: SARVGASESSPLH
J: TRBJ1-6
size: .
V: TRBV20-1

CDR3: ASSLGQGARGDEAF
J: TRBJ1-1
size: many
V: TRBV6-6

CDR3: ASSQERRIAVGELF
J: TRBJ2-2
size: many
V: TRBV4-3

CDR3: ASSPDRGTEAF
J: TRBJ1-1
size: many
V: TRBV12-3/TRBV12-4

CDR3: ASSLDYPKTEQF
J: TRBJ2-1
size: many
V: TRBV6-1

CDR3: ASSLTQPGQGAFLSYNEQF
J: TRBJ2-1
size: many
V: TRBV7-6

CDR3: SVPPEQGNGYT
J: TRBJ1-2
size: few
V: TRBV29-1

CDR3: ASSPGQLSNQPQH
J: TRBJ1-5
size: many
V: TRBV27

CDR3: ASSYRPASYEQY
J: TRBJ2-7
size: many
V: TRBV6-5

CDR3: ASSFSLQETQY
J: TRBJ2-5
size: many
V: TRBV7-6

CDR3: SARSRTEPNTEAF
J: TRBJ1-1
size: many
V: TRBV20-1

CDR3: ASSGATVPGELF
J: TRBJ2-2
size: few
V: TRBV6-2/TRBV6-3

CDR3: ASSQDPPGQGAKDTQY
J: TRBJ2-3
size: many
V: TRBV14

CDR3: SARVTGENIQY
J: TRBJ2-4
size: few
V: TRBV20-1

CDR3: ASSPPLAGGPNEQF
J: TRBJ2-1
size: .
V: TRBV18

CDR3: AISGTDDTQY
J: TRBJ2-3
size: .
V: TRBV10-3

CDR3: ASSPILVANVLT
J: TRBJ2-6
size: many
V: TRBV28